Each of the 9 T cell receptor beta chains below was sequenced from the same sample in a study of beta chain features in type 1 diabetes. The study reverse transcribed the entire isolated RNA, so it sequenced expressed TCRB transcripts. Sequencing used immunoSEQ multiplex PCR; TCRdb keeps in-frame clones, though not all of them. The sample lists 900,000 or so clones, 15% to 20% occurring once. What was sequenced was naive CD4+ T cells from blood. These receptor sequences come from a woman aged 18-29 years in good health.

This clone occurred a few times. The CDR3: CASSFTGSGANVLTF. The CDR3 region has the DNA TGTGCCAGCAGCTTCACGGGGTCTGGGGCCAACGTCCTGACTTTC. The chain links TRBV6-5 to TRBJ2-6; D is perhaps TRBD2 (5 bases). Trimming stripped 6 bases from V and 1 base from J, with 10 bases between. Germline V gene sequence: CDR1 MNHEY, CDR2 SVGAGI. This CDR3 has 15 residues.

This clone showed up many times. J is TRBJ1-5 and V is TRBV23-1; the D is unclear. TRBV23-1 is identified as an open reading frame with a role that is uncertain. The length of the CDR3 is 17 residues. V gave up 3 bases and J gave up 6 bases, with 21 bases separating them. The CDR3 sequence is CASSHSWVRDCVQPQHF. In DNA form, the CDR3 reads TGCGCCAGCAGTCATTCCTGGGTCCGGGATTGTGTTCAGCCCCAGCATTTT.

This clone was counted a few times. The chain recombines TRBV6-1 with TRBJ2-3, with 8 positions matching TRBD1. This CDR3 spans 13 amino acids. V was pared by 9 bases and J by 4 bases, with 6 bases of the junction left unmatched. The germline V gene encodes CDR1 MNHNS and CDR2 SASEGT. The CDR3 loop reads CASLPGQADTQYF. Written as DNA, the CDR3 is TGTGCCAGTTTACCGGGACAGGCAGATACGCAGTATTTT.

This clone appeared a few times. Other DNA sequences from this sample encode an identical CDR3 as well. The V call is TRBV5-4, the J call TRBJ1-2, with 10 bases matching TRBD1. Germline-derived CDR1 and CDR2 are SGHNT and YYREEE (reference sequence). J was trimmed by 5 bases and V by 4 bases; bases with no gene match: 5. The CDR3 runs to 14 residues. The CDR3 region is CASSPRDRGYGYTF. In DNA, the CDR3 is TGTGCCAGCAGCCCCCGGGACAGGGGTTATGGCTACACCTTC.

This chain joins TRBV4-3 and TRBJ2-5; no clear D. V dropped 0 bases and J dropped 1 base, with 9 bases sitting between them. The germline V gene has CDR1 LGHNA and CDR2 YSLEER. The CDR3 covers 15 residues. The CDR3 DNA is TGCGCCAGCAGCCAAGAAGGCGGAACCCAAGAGACCCAGTACTTC. It specifies CASSQEGGTQETQYF.

The chain has TRBV7-2 and TRBJ1-1, with D perhaps TRBD1 (5 bases). The CDR3 is made up of 17 amino acids. The V gene's germline CDR1 is SGHTA and CDR2 FQGNSA. Trimming took 1 base from V and 0 from J, leaving 15 bases between them. The CDR3 DNA sequence: TGTGCCAGCAGCTTAGGGGGGGTCTCCTCCTTGAACACTGAAGCTTTCTTT. Translation: CASSLGGVSSLNTEAFF.

The chain couples TRBV11-2 to TRBJ2-1; D not certain. Germline loops: CDR1 SGHAT, CDR2 FQNNGV. The CDR3 contains 19 residues. The V and J ends lost 2 bases and 0 bases respectively, with 20 bases between them. CDR3 bases: TGTGCCAGCAGCTTAAGGCCGATGAGAGACTGGAGCTCCTACAATGAGCAGTTCTTC. Its protein is CASSLRPMRDWSSYNEQFF. Looking up the rest from reference TRBV11-2 and TRBJ2-1 gives the full variable domain: EAGVAQSPRYKIIEKRQSVAFWCNPISGHATLYWYQQILGQGPKLLIQFQNNGVVDDSQLPKDRFSAERLKGVDSTLKIQPAKLEDSAVYLCASSLRPMRDWSSYNEQFFGPGTRLTVL.

The chain couples TRBV20-1 to TRBJ2-7; the D is unclear. V was clipped by 6 bases and J by 6 bases, with 12 bases between them. The CDR3 runs to 11 residues. Germline CDR1 DFQATT, CDR2 SNEGSKA (reference sequence). The CDR3 spells CSARRSGEQYF. CDR3 DNA sequence: TGCAGTGCCCGGAGATCGGGCGAGCAGTACTTC.

This clone was picked up a small number of times. CDR3 sequence: CSAKTGGRDTQYF. The CDR3 nucleotides read TGCAGCGCAAAGACAGGAGGGAGGGATACGCAGTATTTT. The chain joins TRBV29-1 to TRBJ2-3; either TRBD1 or TRBD2 may fit D (6 bases each). The germline V gene has CDR1 SQVTM and CDR2 ANQGSEA. This CDR3 region has 13 residues. Trimming left V 7 bases short and J 6 bases short, with 17 bases between.